The 2 T cell receptor beta chains below were found in one sample sequenced in a study of sequential checkpoint blockade in melanoma. Sequenced by immunoSEQ multiplex PCR; TCRdb stores in-frame clones only, minus some. The sample has about 27,000 clones, around 77% seen once; the top ten hold 13%. As to treatment: randomized to nivolumab then ipilimumab (arm A) or the reverse (arm B). This material consisted of CD8+ T cells sorted from blood (inferred from file names), taken from a patient given nivolumab and ipilimumab in sequence. Receptors were obtained from a human donor with melanoma.

This clone was recorded once. The rearrangement links TRBV7-8 to TRBJ1-6; TRBD1 agrees at 9 bases. Germline lookup yields CDR1 SGHVS and CDR2 FQNEAQ. Trimming removed 5 bases from V and 10 bases from J; junction bases left unmatched: 9. This CDR3 is 15 amino acids long. The CDR3 region has the DNA TGTGCCAGCAGCGCAAACAGGGGGCGCGAATCACCCCTCCACTTT. This encodes CASSANRGRESPLHF.

The chain uses TRBV13 and TRBJ2-1, with 15 bases lining up with TRBD2. The CDR3 is 14 amino acids. Unmatched junction bases numbered 3, after V lost 5 bases and J lost 10 bases. Germline-derived CDR1 and CDR2 are PRHDT and FYEKMQ (reference sequence). CDR3 sequence: CASSGLAGGKEQFF. The CDR3 DNA reads TGTGCCAGCAGCGGACTAGCGGGGGGGAAGGAGCAGTTCTTC.